The TCR beta chain under discussion was sequenced for a study of T cell responses to AZD1222 COVID-19 vaccine. A word on this clone: Its antigen is still unknown.

Profiled with immunoSEQ multiplex PCR; TCRdb holds only in-frame clones, not every one. The table records 150,000 to 200,000 clones, just under 95% of them present only once. Points from the study as a whole: White British ancestry dominated among donors, who included more females, and clonal diversity was possibly underestimated. Seropositive AZD1222 recipients at baseline numbered only five or six. Unmutated regions of variants are reportedly targeted by nearly half of spike-specific TCRs.

V lost 5 bases, J lost 7 bases, and 14 bases lay in between. The germline gives CDR1 SEHNR, CDR2 FQNEAQ (reference sequence). The CDR3 loop spans 14 amino acids. The source is an adult in good health. The sequences come from peripheral blood, collected on day 0 of AZD1222 vaccination. The J gene is TRBJ2-2, the V gene TRBV7-9; a possible D gene is TRBD2 (5 bases). CDR3 in amino acids: CASSPFVEVGELFF. The CDR3 DNA reads TGTGCCAGCAGCCCGTTTGTGGAGGTCGGGGAGCTGTTTTTT.